This TCR beta chain was retrieved from a study of blood T cell repertoires in COVID-19. The assay was immunoSEQ multiplex PCR, and TCRdb's table has in-frame clones only and misses some. The sample has fewer than 200,000 clones, roughly four fifths seen once. From germline, CDR1 is LGHNA and CDR2 YNFKEQ. Between the trimmed V and J ends, which lost 4 bases and 6 bases, there was a span of 15 bases. The CDR3 loop spans 14 amino acids. Sequencing used peripheral blood. V is TRBV4-2 and J is TRBJ1-2, with D perhaps matching TRBD1 (5 bases). The sequence derives from a human donor in a cohort sampled during active COVID-19. This chain's CDR3 is CASSLGTGRDGYTF. CDR3 DNA: TGTGCCAGCAGCCTCGGGACGGGGAGGGATGGCTACACCTTC.